This record concerns one TCR beta chain sequence. These data originate in a study of blood T cell repertoires in COVID-19. Libraries were prepared by immunoSEQ multiplex PCR; TCRdb keeps only in-frame clonotypes and omits some of them. The table records over 150,000 clones, 83% of them present only once. The sample comprised peripheral blood. This clonotype was obtained from a woman in her 70s who had recovered from COVID-19.

CDR3 sequence reads: CASSSYQAGTEAFF. DNA for the CDR3: TGTGCCAGCAGCTCTTATCAAGCCGGGACTGAAGCTTTCTTT. V is TRBV7-2 and J is TRBJ1-1, with D unclear. Germline loops: CDR1 SGHTA, CDR2 FQGNSA. V lost 4 bases to trimming and J lost 5 bases, with 14 bases between them. CDR3 length: 14 amino acids.